Listed here are 20 T cell receptor beta chains from one sample, sequenced in a study of shared clonotypes between healthy human individuals. Using immunoSEQ multiplex PCR, the repertoire was profiled, and TCRdb retains in-frame clones only, with some absent. The sample consists of roughly 1 million clones, 60% to 80% of them appearing once. The sample consisted of memory CD4+ T cells sorted from blood. Specified subset: CD45RA-negative fraction. These receptors were obtained from a man aged 18 to 29 in good health.

The chain couples TRBV9 to TRBJ1-2; 8 nucleotides agree with TRBD1. Losses at the gene ends were 4 bases for V and 8 bases for J; bases not matched to a gene: 10. From germline, CDR1 is SGDLS and CDR2 YYNGEE. The CDR3 consists of 14 residues. CDR3 loop: CASSPDPGGAGYTF. CDR3 sequence (DNA): TGTGCCAGCAGCCCCGATCCAGGGGGCGCCGGCTACACCTTC.

On this clone: A much larger clone is a single base away; this may be a read error. The genes are TRBV19 and TRBJ1-5; 10 bases are a match to TRBD1. CDR3 length: 13 amino acids. CDR1 and CDR2 (germline): LNHDA, SQIVND (reference sequence). The CDR3 here is CVSSGQGGQPQHF. DNA of the CDR3: TGTGTCAGTAGCGGACAGGGGGGCCAGCCCCAGCATTTT.

This clone was seen a few times. This sequence joins TRBV10-1 and TRBJ2-5; D uncertain. The germline CDR1 and CDR2 sequences are WNHNN and SYGVQD (reference sequence). The germline V and J ends were trimmed by 4 bases and 4 bases, with 10 bases remaining between them. This CDR3 contains 13 residues. CDR3 residues: CASSGQDRETQYF. The CDR3 region has the DNA TGCGCCAGCAGTGGGCAGGACCGAGAGACCCAGTACTTC.

The rearrangement uses TRBV7-2 and TRBJ2-3; no clear D. CDR3 length: 13 amino acids. V lost 3 bases and J 6 bases, leaving 10 bases between the germline ends. CDR1 is SGHTA and CDR2 is FQGNSA in the germline V gene. The CDR3 loop is CASSFEPRDTQYF. The CDR3, as DNA: TGTGCCAGCAGCTTTGAACCAAGGGATACGCAGTATTTT.

This clone appeared many times. This chain uses TRBV29-1 with TRBJ1-3, with 7 bases matching TRBD1. Germline V gene data show CDR1 as SQVTM and CDR2 as ANQGSEA. Unmatched junction bases numbered 16, after V lost 7 bases and J lost 1 base. The CDR3 consists of 17 residues. As DNA, the CDR3 is TGCAGCGCCCAGACACTTAAACAGGGGCCTTCTGGAAACACCATATATTTT. Its protein is CSAQTLKQGPSGNTIYF.

The chain has TRBV7-2 and TRBJ2-4; no reliable D call. This CDR3 is built from 13 residues. CDR1 is SGHTA and CDR2 is FQGNSA in the germline V gene. The V end was cut by 5 bases, the J end by 8 bases, with 13 bases between. The CDR3: CASSPRPTDIQYF. The DNA of the CDR3 is TGTGCCAGCAGCCCCCGACCGACGGACATTCAGTACTTC.

The rearrangement uses TRBV6-1 and TRBJ2-1, with 7 bases matching TRBD2. The trim removed 4 bases at V and 3 bases at J, leaving 12 bases unmatched. This CDR3 is built from 17 residues. Germline V gene lookup returns CDR1 MNHNS and CDR2 SASEGT. CDR3 sequence: CASSVPIGGGYYNEQFF. The CDR3, as DNA: TGTGCCAGCAGTGTTCCCATTGGGGGAGGGTACTACAATGAGCAGTTCTTC.

This clone was seen many times. The V and J genes are TRBV27 and TRBJ1-2; 7 positions agree with TRBD1. The trim removed 3 bases at V and 2 bases at J, leaving 3 bases unmatched. The length of the CDR3 is 14 residues. The V gene's germline CDR1 is MNHEY and CDR2 SMNVEV (reference sequence). The CDR3 nucleotides are TGTGCCAGCAGTTTCAGGGGGGCGAACTATGGCTACACCTTC. The encoded protein is CASSFRGANYGYTF.

This rearrangement joins TRBV10-3 to TRBJ2-7; D is unresolved. Trimming stripped 3 bases from V and 3 bases from J, with 9 bases between. Germline V gene sequence: CDR1 ENHRY, CDR2 SYGVKD. CDR3 size: 13 residues. Here the CDR3 reads CAISDLSHYEQYF. The CDR3 DNA sequence: TGTGCCATCAGTGATTTGTCTCACTACGAGCAGTACTTC.

Concerning this clone: In the same sample, other DNA sequences code for this CDR3. The chain employs TRBV19 and TRBJ1-6; D is perhaps TRBD1 (6 bases). The germline V gene encodes CDR1 LNHDA and CDR2 SQIVND (reference sequence). The CDR3 is 15 amino acids. V was shortened by 3 bases and J by 7 bases, with 13 bases between the two germline ends. CDR3 coding DNA: TGTGCCAGTAGTATCTCGACAGGAGGAAATTCACCCCTCCACTTT. Amino acids: CASSISTGGNSPLHF.

The chain links TRBV15 to TRBJ1-4; 8 bases agree with TRBD1. V shed 3 bases and J 3 bases; nucleotides not matched to a gene: 6. Germline loops: CDR1 LNHNV, CDR2 YYDKDF (reference sequence). This CDR3 comprises 16 residues. CDR3 nucleotides: TGTGCCACCAGCAGCCCCCGGGACAGGCCTAATGAAAAACTGTTTTTT. Translating gives CATSSPRDRPNEKLFF.

The chain carries TRBV5-1 and TRBJ2-1; 9 bases fit TRBD2. V was clipped by 0 bases and J by 1 base; unmatched bases: 11. CDR1 and CDR2 (germline): SGHRS, YFSETQ. This CDR3 has 19 amino acids. In DNA form, the CDR3 reads TGCGCCAGCAGCTTGGTCCGGTTTACTAGCGGGCCATCCTACAATGAGCAGTTCTTC. Residues: CASSLVRFTSGPSYNEQFF.

CDR3: CASSSSTGLAGRETQYF. In nucleotides, the CDR3 is TGTGCCAGCAGCTCTTCTACGGGACTAGCGGGGAGGGAGACCCAGTACTTC. This chain uses TRBV5-8 with TRBJ2-5; 13 bases are a match to TRBD2. V dropped 3 bases and J dropped 5; count of bases not matched to a gene: 10. Germline CDR1 and CDR2: SGHTS and YDEGEE. The CDR3 extends over 17 amino acids.

The CDR3 DNA follows: TGCGCCAGCAGCTTGGCTCCGGGACAGGGGGGCCGAAGCGATGAAAAACTGTTTTTT. This translates into CASSLAPGQGGRSDEKLFF. This chain connects TRBV5-1 to TRBJ1-4; TRBD1 aligns across 11 bases. The junction had 13 bases not matched to a gene; V was cut back by 0 bases and J by 6 bases. Germline values: CDR1 SGHRS, CDR2 YFSETQ. CDR3 length equals 19 residues. Full variable domain (rest looked up from reference TRBV5-1 and TRBJ1-4): KAGVTQTPRYLIKTRGQQVTLSCSPISGHRSVSWYQQTPGQGLQFLFEYFSETQRNKGNFPGRFSGRQFSNSRSEMNVSTLELGDSALYLCASSLAPGQGGRSDEKLFFGSGTQLSVL.

The genes are TRBV6-1 and TRBJ1-1; TRBD1 matches at 8 bases. This CDR3 is built from 14 residues. The V gene's germline CDR1 is MNHNS and CDR2 SASEGT. V gave up 7 bases and J gave up 5 bases; unmatched junction bases: 9. The CDR3 bases are TGTGCCAGCATTCTGGACAGGGTAGGAACTGAAGCTTTCTTT. Translating it yields CASILDRVGTEAFF.

The rearrangement links TRBV9 to TRBJ2-1; possible D gene TRBD1, 6 bases. This CDR3 comprises 15 residues. With 7 bases removed from V and 4 bases from J, the gap between germline ends came to 18 bases. The germline gives CDR1 SGDLS, CDR2 YYNGEE. The CDR3 region has the DNA TGTGCCAGCCAGACAGGAGACACCATATACAATGAGCAGTTCTTC. It specifies CASQTGDTIYNEQFF.

The chain employs TRBV2 and TRBJ1-5; 10 nucleotides agree with TRBD1. The CDR3 totals 16 residues. Germline V gives CDR1 SNHLY, CDR2 FYNNEI. The V segment lost 6 bases and the J segment 4 bases; nucleotides outside the gene matches: 9. The CDR3 region is CASSRDRGAPNQPQHF. The DNA for the CDR3 is TGTGCCAGCAGCCGGGACAGGGGAGCGCCAAATCAGCCCCAGCATTTT.

The chain employs TRBV29-1 and TRBJ1-1, with D uncertain. The CDR3 is 13 residues long. Germline-derived CDR1 and CDR2 are SQVTM and ANQGSEA. V was clipped by 6 bases and J by 0 bases, with 11 bases between them. CDR3 DNA: TGCAGCGTAACGGGCTTCATGAACACTGAAGCTTTCTTT. Protein sequence: CSVTGFMNTEAFF.

The CDR3 loop reads CASSPGSAQETQYF. The CDR3 DNA sequence: TGCGCCAGCAGCCCTGGGAGCGCTCAGGAGACCCAGTACTTC. This sequence joins TRBV5-1 and TRBJ2-5; possible D gene TRBD2, 5 bases. Germline loops: CDR1 SGHRS, CDR2 YFSETQ. The V and J ends lost 4 bases and 5 bases respectively, with 15 bases between them. The CDR3 contains 14 residues.

V and J are TRBV15 and TRBJ2-1; TRBD2 might be the D (5 bases). Germline assignment: CDR1 LNHNV and CDR2 YYDKDF (reference sequence). This CDR3 comprises 12 residues. Deletions cut 0 bases from V and 10 bases from J, with 7 bases between. The CDR3 protein is CATSREWREQFF. Here the CDR3 DNA reads TGTGCCACCAGCAGAGAATGGAGGGAGCAGTTCTTC.